These 32 T cell receptor beta chains were all obtained from the same sample, sequenced in a study of T-cell memory formation after mild COVID-19. Using its own MiXCR run on the 5' RACE reads, TCRdb lists one record per CDR3 protein. The sample gives a few hundred thousand distinct CDR3 sequences, 16% of which show up once; roughly 20% is in the top ten. Sequencing was performed on PBMCs or a T cell subset sorted from them (not recorded which). The receptors were gathered from a man aged 18-30 years who had mild COVID-19 (a few samples of this study predate the infection). Cell type and time point are not known.

This clonotype turned up a few times. For the CDR3, the DNA is TGTGCCAGCAGTTATGCACAGCTGAACACTGAAGCTTTCTTT. Amino acids: CASSYAQLNTEAFF. This chain joins TRBV6-6 and TRBJ1-1, with D unclear. Germline CDR1 MNHNY, CDR2 SVGAGI (reference sequence). There are 14 residues in the CDR3. The V and J ends lost 3 bases and 0 bases respectively, with 8 bases between them.

This clonotype was detected many times. The chain joins TRBV5-1 to TRBJ2-5; D possibly uses TRBD1 or TRBD2 (5 bases each). V gave up 7 bases and J gave up 1 base, with 20 bases separating them. The CDR3 length is 16 residues. Germline CDR1 and CDR2: SGHRS and YFSETQ. CDR3 loop: CASGPKGSSSQETQYF. The CDR3, as DNA: TGCGCCAGCGGCCCGAAGGGGAGTTCCAGCCAAGAGACCCAGTACTTC.

The chain employs TRBV2 and TRBJ2-5; 10 nucleotides align to TRBD2. The CDR3 extends over 15 amino acids. The germline gives CDR1 SNHLY, CDR2 FYNNEI. Losses at the gene ends were 4 bases for V and 5 bases for J; bases not matched to a gene: 7. CDR3 region: CASSAASGGWETQYF. CDR3 coding DNA: TGTGCCAGCAGTGCGGCTAGCGGGGGTTGGGAGACCCAGTACTTC.

The rearrangement links TRBV5-6 to TRBJ1-2; D unclear. From germline, CDR1 is SGHDT and CDR2 YYEEEE. The CDR3 has 13 amino acids. Trimming shortened V by 4 bases and J by 5 bases, and 12 bases separated the two germline ends. For the CDR3, the DNA is TGTGCCAGCAGCCCAAGACTCTCATATGGCTACACCTTC. It translates to CASSPRLSYGYTF.

The chain is built from TRBV4-2 and TRBJ2-3, with unresolved D. The CDR3 has 14 residues. Germline CDR1 reads LGHNA; CDR2 reads YNFKEQ. V lost 0 bases and J lost 3, with 7 bases in between. CDR3: CASSQENPTDTQYF. The CDR3 DNA reads as TGTGCCAGCAGCCAAGAAAATCCGACAGATACGCAGTATTTT.

This clonotype was detected a few times. Here the CDR3 DNA reads TGCGCCAGCAGCTTGGAGGTAGCGGGGGGCCGGAATACGCAGTATTTT. It is translated as CASSLEVAGGRNTQYF. The rearrangement links TRBV5-1 to TRBJ2-3, with 10 bases identical to TRBD2. V was clipped by 0 bases and J by 7 bases; unmatched bases: 8. Looked up from germline, CDR1 is SGHRS and CDR2 is YFSETQ. The CDR3 has 16 amino acids.

The chain couples TRBV6-6 to TRBJ2-7; the match to TRBD1 covers 9 bases. The length of the CDR3 is 16 residues. Germline lookup yields CDR1 MNHNY and CDR2 SVGAGI (reference sequence). V gave up 6 bases and J gave up 1 base; unmatched junction bases: 10. CDR3 amino acids: CASSGPGTGRSYEQYV. CDR3 nucleotide sequence: TGTGCCAGCAGCGGACCCGGGACAGGGAGGTCCTACGAGCAGTACGTC.

This clonotype was detected only a few times. The rearrangement joins TRBV9 to TRBJ1-6, with D perhaps TRBD1 (6 bases). Germline V gene lookup returns CDR1 SGDLS and CDR2 YYNGEE. Trimming took off 0 bases at V and 5 bases at J, with 12 bases between the two ends. The CDR3 has 16 amino acids. The CDR3 here is CASSVAPGTNNSPLHF. In DNA, the CDR3 is TGTGCCAGCAGCGTAGCTCCAGGGACAAATAATTCACCCCTCCACTTT.

The J gene is TRBJ2-1, the V gene TRBV7-8, with D unclear. The CDR3 covers 13 residues. Germline CDR1 is SGHVS and CDR2 is FQNEAQ. V dropped 4 bases and J dropped 7 bases, with 11 bases sitting between them. The CDR3 sequence is CASSSGPHNEQFF. The CDR3 coding sequence is TGTGCCAGCAGCTCCGGGCCACATAATGAGCAGTTCTTC.

This clonotype was counted a few times. The chain links TRBV7-2 to TRBJ1-6, with D unresolved. The CDR3 length is 13 residues. Per germline, CDR1 SGHTA and CDR2 FQGNSA. Trimming shortened V by 5 bases and J by 8 bases, and 10 bases separated the two germline ends. The CDR3 DNA reads TGTGCCAGCAGCCCCAACGGGCATTCACCCCTCCACTTT. It encodes CASSPNGHSPLHF.

The V and J genes are TRBV4-1 and TRBJ2-5; the match to TRBD1 covers 11 bases. CDR1 and CDR2 (germline): MGHRA, YSYEKL. The CDR3 has 16 amino acids. Germline trimming cut 1 base from V and 5 bases from J; bases unmatched to any gene: 6. In DNA, the CDR3 is TGCGCCAGCAGCCAAGCCGGACAGGGGGCCGTGGAGACCCAGTACTTC. Protein: CASSQAGQGAVETQYF.

This chain uses TRBV7-2 with TRBJ2-7; TRBD2 aligns across 9 bases. CDR1 is SGHTA, CDR2 FQGNSA, per germline. V dropped 4 bases and J dropped 4; count of bases not matched to a gene: 8. The CDR3 loop spans 15 amino acids. Here the CDR3 reads CASSSERGALYEQYF. In nucleotides, the CDR3 is TGTGCCAGCAGCTCCGAGCGGGGGGCCCTGTACGAGCAGTACTTC.

In its sample, this clonotype was seen many times. The chain recombines TRBV6-1 with TRBJ1-6; the match to TRBD1 covers 7 bases. Germline V lookup: CDR1 MNHNS, CDR2 SASEGT. The CDR3 extends over 14 amino acids. V gave up 8 bases and J gave up 7 bases; unmatched junction bases: 8. This CDR3 reads CASRYLTGNSPLHF. The CDR3 DNA sequence: TGTGCCAGCCGATATCTGACAGGGAATTCACCCCTCCACTTT.

V and J are TRBV5-1 and TRBJ2-2; D gene uncertain. Trimming took off 0 bases at V and 1 base at J, with 10 bases between the two ends. There are 16 residues in the CDR3. CDR1 and CDR2 (germline): SGHRS, YFSETQ. The CDR3 loop reads CASSLALQRNTGELFF. CDR3 DNA sequence: TGCGCCAGCAGCTTGGCCCTTCAGAGGAACACCGGGGAGCTGTTTTTT.

This clonotype was recorded at least ten times. J is TRBJ1-2 and V is TRBV5-1; D might be TRBD1 (5 bases). In germline, CDR1 is SGHRS, CDR2 YFSETQ. The V gene lost 1 base and the J gene lost 4 bases, with 14 bases spanning the gap. This CDR3 region has 15 residues. The CDR3 loop is CASSLLEEGSYGYTF. The CDR3 nucleotides read TGCGCCAGCAGCTTGCTTGAGGAGGGGAGCTATGGCTACACCTTC.

J is TRBJ2-1 and V is TRBV4-1; D may be TRBD2 (7 bases). Germline V gene data show CDR1 as MGHRA and CDR2 as YSYEKL. The CDR3 is 15 amino acids. V was pared by 4 bases and J by 7 bases, with 17 bases between. The CDR3 loop is CASSLTLGGGNEQFF. The CDR3 coding sequence is TGCGCCAGCAGCCTAACCTTAGGGGGGGGTAATGAGCAGTTCTTC.

This clonotype was seen more than once but under ten times. The DNA for the CDR3 is TGTGCCAGCTCACCACCTGGGGCAGGAGAGACCCAGTACTTC. It translates to CASSPPGAGETQYF. The chain has TRBV18 and TRBJ2-5, with a possible D match to TRBD1 (5 bases). The V gene lost 0 bases and the J gene lost 4 bases, with 9 bases spanning the gap. The CDR3 has 14 amino acids. Germline CDR1 KGHSH, CDR2 LQKENI. Full variable domain (missing parts from reference TRBV18 and TRBJ2-5): NAGVMQNPRHLVRRRGQEARLRCSPMKGHSHVYWYRQLPEEGLKFMVYLQKENIIDESGMPKERFSAEFPKEGPSILRIQQVVRGDSAAYFCASSPPGAGETQYFGPGTRLLVL.

Only a few counts were recorded for this clonotype. The chain joins TRBV4-1 to TRBJ2-7; possibly TRBD2 for D (5 bases). The CDR3 spans 18 residues. V lost 3 bases and J lost 2, with 23 bases in between. From germline, CDR1 is MGHRA and CDR2 YSYEKL. The CDR3 DNA follows: TGCGCCAGCAGCCAGCCAACAGCTGGAGTCCGGCGGGCCTACGAGCAGTACTTC. It specifies CASSQPTAGVRRAYEQYF.

This clonotype was observed at least ten times. This chain joins TRBV20-1 and TRBJ2-5; D remains unclear. Trimming shortened V by 4 bases and J by 1 base, and 7 bases separated the two germline ends. The CDR3 length is 12 residues. Germline CDR1 reads DFQATT; CDR2 reads SNEGSKA (reference sequence). The CDR3 DNA follows: TGCAGTGCTACACAATCCCAAGAGACCCAGTACTTC. Translated: CSATQSQETQYF.

This clonotype was detected a few times. The V call is TRBV6-5, the J call TRBJ1-1; tentative D call: TRBD1 (5 bases). The germline V and J ends were trimmed by 0 bases and 4 bases, with 12 bases remaining between them. Germline V gives CDR1 MNHEY, CDR2 SVGAGI. This CDR3 has 15 residues. The DNA for the CDR3 is TGTGCCAGCAGTTACTCGATTACGGGGGGCACTGAAGCTTTCTTT. This gives the protein CASSYSITGGTEAFF.

In this sample, this clonotype turned up many times. The chain is built from TRBV5-1 and TRBJ2-3; D is perhaps TRBD1 (5 bases). The CDR3 loop spans 16 amino acids. Trimming pared 0 bases from V and 1 base from J, leaving 12 bases between. Germline V gives CDR1 SGHRS, CDR2 YFSETQ. CDR3 nucleotide sequence: TGCGCCAGCAGCTTGGCCCAGGTGACAGGCACAGATACGCAGTATTTT. Translated, it gives CASSLAQVTGTDTQYF. The full variable domain, its missing parts supplied by reference TRBV5-1 and TRBJ2-3, is KAGVTQTPRYLIKTRGQQVTLSCSPISGHRSVSWYQQTPGQGLQFLFEYFSETQRNKGNFPGRFSGRQFSNSRSEMNVSTLELGDSALYLCASSLAQVTGTDTQYFGPGTRLTVL.

The rearrangement uses TRBV30 and TRBJ2-5; D not resolved. The V gene's germline CDR1 is GTSNPN and CDR2 SVGIG (reference sequence). This CDR3 is 14 amino acids long. The ends were cut back, 3 bases at V and 0 bases at J, with 11 bases in the middle. DNA for the CDR3: TGTGCCTGGAGGCGGTTATCGAACCAAGAGACCCAGTACTTC. Translation: CAWRRLSNQETQYF.

The rearrangement uses TRBV6-2 or TRBV6-3 and TRBJ2-7, with D tentatively TRBD2 (6 bases). The germline CDR1 and CDR2 sequences are MNHEY and SVGEGT. The CDR3 contains 13 residues. The V end lost 2 bases, the J end lost 10 bases, and 15 bases lay between the germline ends. This CDR3 reads CASSYLRRRAQYF. In nucleotides, the CDR3 is TGTGCCAGCAGTTACCTGCGTCGGAGGGCTCAGTACTTC.

This clonotype was observed a few times. The genes are TRBV4-2 and TRBJ1-1; 8 bases fit TRBD1. This CDR3 has 16 amino acids. Germline trimming cut 3 bases from V and 5 bases from J; bases unmatched to any gene: 11. Germline V gene sequence: CDR1 LGHNA, CDR2 YNFKEQ. CDR3 sequence (DNA): TGTGCCAGCAGCCAGTGGACAGGGATTAAAACGACTGAAGCTTTCTTT. It specifies CASSQWTGIKTTEAFF.

The J gene is TRBJ1-1, the V gene TRBV4-1, with unresolved D. V was shortened by 3 bases and J by 1 base, with 9 bases between the two germline ends. Germline V gene lookup returns CDR1 MGHRA and CDR2 YSYEKL. CDR3 length equals 14 residues. The CDR3 spells CASSHISENTEAFF. Written as DNA, the CDR3 is TGCGCCAGCAGCCACATTAGCGAGAACACTGAAGCTTTCTTT.

This clonotype was seen a handful of times. The chain is built from TRBV29-1 and TRBJ1-1; weak D call: TRBD1 (6 bases). V dropped 6 bases and J dropped 2 bases, with 13 bases sitting between them. The V gene's germline CDR1 is SQVTM and CDR2 ANQGSEA. This CDR3 has 13 residues. CDR3 in DNA: TGCAGCGTCGTCCCCGGGGGCAACACTGAAGCTTTCTTT. It specifies CSVVPGGNTEAFF.

The gene calls are TRBV7-2 and TRBJ2-5; 7 nucleotides agree with TRBD2. The CDR3 runs to 15 residues. CDR1 is SGHTA, CDR2 FQGNSA, per germline. The junction had 10 bases not matched to a gene; V was cut back by 5 bases and J by 4 bases. The CDR3 nucleotides are TGTGCCAGCAGCCTTTGGGCGGGGGTAGGAGAGACCCAGTACTTC. Translated, it gives CASSLWAGVGETQYF.

The table lists this clonotype with a few counts. The V and J genes are TRBV30 and TRBJ2-2, with 13 bases fitting TRBD2. With V trimmed by 3 bases and J by 4 bases, 2 bases remained unmatched. The germline CDR1 and CDR2 sequences are GTSNPN and SVGIG (reference sequence). This CDR3 has 15 amino acids. CDR3 amino acids: CAWRGLAGLTGELFF. CDR3 nucleotide sequence: TGTGCCTGGAGGGGACTAGCGGGGCTCACCGGGGAGCTGTTTTTT. The full variable domain, completed using reference TRBV30 and TRBJ2-2, is SQTIHQWPATLVQPVGSPLSLECTVEGTSNPNLYWYRQAAGRGLQLLFYSVGIGQISSEVPQNLSASRPQDRQFILSSKKLLLSDSGFYLCAWRGLAGLTGELFFGEGSRLTVL.

Only a few counts were recorded for this clonotype. The gene calls are TRBV6-5 and TRBJ2-7, with TRBD1 matching over 7 bases. V trimming: 5 bases; J trimming: 2 bases; junction bases outside the gene matches: 9. Germline-derived CDR1 and CDR2 are MNHEY and SVGAGI. This CDR3 spans 15 amino acids. CDR3: CASSPGTAAPYEQYV. In nucleotides, the CDR3 is TGTGCCAGCAGTCCAGGGACAGCCGCTCCCTACGAGCAGTACGTC.

V and J are TRBV4-3 and TRBJ2-1; D is uncertain. The germline V gene encodes CDR1 LGHNA and CDR2 YSLEER. The length of the CDR3 is 13 residues. Trimming took 2 bases from V and 8 from J, leaving 10 bases between them. CDR3 sequence: CASSQLARDEQFF. In nucleotides, the CDR3 is TGCGCCAGCAGCCAACTCGCCAGAGATGAGCAGTTCTTC.

This clonotype was found many times. The chain links TRBV24-1 to TRBJ1-1; the D gene is possibly TRBD1 (5 bases). CDR3 size: 12 residues. CDR1 is KGHDR and CDR2 is SFDVKD in the germline V gene. V gave up 3 bases and J gave up 10 bases, with 11 bases separating them. CDR3 coding DNA: TGTGCCACCAGTGATAAATGGGGGTCAGCTTTCTTT. Its translation is CATSDKWGSAFF.

The chain combines TRBV7-9 with TRBJ1-1; D unclear. Between the trimmed V and J ends, which lost 5 bases and 1 base, there was a span of 17 bases. Per the germline V gene, CDR1 is SEHNR and CDR2 is FQNEAQ (reference sequence). The CDR3 loop spans 16 amino acids. The CDR3 loop is CASSPIPRHPNTEAFF. The CDR3 DNA follows: TGTGCCAGCAGCCCTATTCCGCGACACCCGAACACTGAAGCTTTCTTT.